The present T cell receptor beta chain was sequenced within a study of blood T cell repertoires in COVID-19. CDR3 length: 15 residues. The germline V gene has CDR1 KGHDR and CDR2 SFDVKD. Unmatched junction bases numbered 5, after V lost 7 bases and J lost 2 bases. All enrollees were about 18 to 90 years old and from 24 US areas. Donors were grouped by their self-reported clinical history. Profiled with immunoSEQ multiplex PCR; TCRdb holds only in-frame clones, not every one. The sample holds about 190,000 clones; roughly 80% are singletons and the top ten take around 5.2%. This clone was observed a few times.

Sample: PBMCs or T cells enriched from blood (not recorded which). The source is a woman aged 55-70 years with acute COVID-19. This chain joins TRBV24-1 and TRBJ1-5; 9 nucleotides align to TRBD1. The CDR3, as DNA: TGTGCCACCAGGGACAGGGGAACAGGCAATCAGCCCCAGCATTTT. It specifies CATRDRGTGNQPQHF.